This T cell receptor (beta chain) originates from a study of shared clonotypes between healthy human individuals (dated by TCRdb to 2019 to 2021). Concerning the study at large: The cohort included three men and two women between 18 and 49 years of age. Libraries were prepared and TCR repertoires were sequenced by different laboratories using diverse techniques, in order to increase sequencing depth and limit assay-specific biases. The study deeply sequenced blood TCR repertoires of several healthy adults to estimate repertoire size and the extent of clonotype sharing between individuals. Per donor, three plates each were used for CD4 naive and CD4 memory, two for CD8 naive, and one for CD8 memory. Leukapheresis yielded between about 0.8 and 9.5 billion PBMCs per donor. The research as a whole found: Naive subsets generally had larger estimated clonotype richness than memory subsets did. Sharing across several donors was observed for around 4.8% of naive CD4, 3% to 4% of naive CD8, roughly 2.3% of memory CD4, and over 0.3% of memory CD8 clonotypes. Compared with non-shared clonotypes, clonotypes shared by all four sorted-subset donors had higher generation probabilities. Rarefaction of sorted-subset datasets indicated incomplete sequencing despite the large sequencing depth. Sampling was restricted to blood, and TCR repertoires in tissues likely differ from the TCR repertoires found in blood. Pairwise subsampling indicated that sequencing depth was expected to affect the degree of clonotype sharing among donors. The genetic and exposure-history diversity represented was limited by the small number of donors.

Using the deep immunoSEQ assay, multiplex PCR amplified TCR CDR3 regions from genomic DNA. Extracted genomic DNA from each cell subset was spread evenly across all wells of several immunoSEQ 96-well plates, with each plate serving as a replicate. For sorted subsets, about 210 ng of genomic DNA, equivalent to 30,000 or so T cell genomes, went into each replicate PCR. The purified libraries were quantified using a Qubit 3.0 fluorometer, sized with a Bioanalyzer 2100, and then quantified again using the KAPA Library Quantification kit. A separate single-read 150-cycle Illumina NextSeq 550 flow cell was used to sequence each immunoSEQ 96-well plate. The paper's data handling went like this. Because the immunoSEQ output held only junctional sequences and lacked quality scores, the filtering could not match the filtering applied to full-length reads. Sequences were annotated with PyIR, a Python wrapper for IgBLAST v1.9, and V/J genes and CDR3 were assigned using IMGT germline references. Reads were filtered out if the reads had weak V/J assignments (E-value above 1e-6), no CDR3, stop codons, out-of-frame junctions, or ambiguous translated residues. V3J clonotypes were defined as sequences sharing an identical inferred V gene, J gene, and CDR3 amino acid sequence. Percentage overlap between repertoires was computed as shared unique clonotypes divided by the size of the smaller repertoire. Three approaches were used to assess repertoire richness: RTK rarefaction, the Chao1 estimator, and Recon v2.1 estimates of unobserved clonotypes. For all TCRbeta clonotypes obtained by the gDNA method from several donors, generation probabilities were computed with OLGA. Drawn from immuneACCESS, this table holds only the in-frame rearrangements with V and J called that TCRdb kept. Clones are partly lost; checked studies trace under half to an unresolved V gene and leave the rest unexplained. The V and J calls and clone size are taken from that table; D and trimming were inferred from the DNA. The sample profile shows about 1,900,000 clones; about 95% of them were found once. The top ten hold around 1.2% of the sample.

CD8 naive samples consisted of CD45RO-negative cells that were positively selected for CCR7, yielding a CD45RA+CCR7+ population without TemRA cells. Donors were healthy HIV-negative adults with no recently reported acute infections or vaccinations. Every donor was a Caucasian adult living in Nashville, Tennessee, USA. Blood was collected by leukapheresis, and PBMCs were isolated by Ficoll-Histopaque density gradient centrifugation and then cryopreserved in liquid nitrogen vapor phase. Analytical flow cytometry was used to check the purity and quantity of each magnetically sorted T cell population. From each sorted fraction, genomic DNA was isolated and quantified by UV absorbance on a Nanodrop 2000c. As encoded in the germline V gene, CDR1 is ENHRY while CDR2 is SYGVKD. Trimming takes 0 bases from V and 0 bases from J, and the germline ends sit 9 bases apart. Taken from cysteine to phenylalanine, the CDR3 has 16 residues. The read is trimmed to its CDR3 DNA, 48 bases read in frame from base 1.

About this clone itself: Its recognized antigen is unknown. Within one base of it there is no much larger clone, and no base qualities were kept.

The specimen was naive CD8+ T cells sorted from blood. The sample's cell subset or site label, decoded: CD45RA+CCR7+. Recombination linked TRBV10-3 to TRBJ2-4, with the D gene too uncertain to name. The clonotype comes from a man aged 18 to 30 in good health. The CDR3 region has the sequence CAISESVYLAKNIQYF. The sequence in DNA is TGTGCCATCAGTGAGTCAGTGTACCTAGCCAAAAACATTCAGTACTTC.